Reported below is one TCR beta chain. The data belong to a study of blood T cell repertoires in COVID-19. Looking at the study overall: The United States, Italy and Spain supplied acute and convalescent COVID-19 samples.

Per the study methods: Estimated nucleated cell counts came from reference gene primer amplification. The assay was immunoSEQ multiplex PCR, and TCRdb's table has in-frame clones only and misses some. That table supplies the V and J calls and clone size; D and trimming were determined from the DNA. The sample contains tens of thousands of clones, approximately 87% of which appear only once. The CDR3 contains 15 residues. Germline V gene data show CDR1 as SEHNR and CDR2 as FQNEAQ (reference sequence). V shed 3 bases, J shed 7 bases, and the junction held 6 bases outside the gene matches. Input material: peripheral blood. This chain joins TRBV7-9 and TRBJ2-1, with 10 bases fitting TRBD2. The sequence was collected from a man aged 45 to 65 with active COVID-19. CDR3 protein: CASSLGTSAANEQFF. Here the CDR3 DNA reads TGTGCCAGCAGCTTGGGGACTAGCGCCGCGAATGAGCAGTTCTTC.